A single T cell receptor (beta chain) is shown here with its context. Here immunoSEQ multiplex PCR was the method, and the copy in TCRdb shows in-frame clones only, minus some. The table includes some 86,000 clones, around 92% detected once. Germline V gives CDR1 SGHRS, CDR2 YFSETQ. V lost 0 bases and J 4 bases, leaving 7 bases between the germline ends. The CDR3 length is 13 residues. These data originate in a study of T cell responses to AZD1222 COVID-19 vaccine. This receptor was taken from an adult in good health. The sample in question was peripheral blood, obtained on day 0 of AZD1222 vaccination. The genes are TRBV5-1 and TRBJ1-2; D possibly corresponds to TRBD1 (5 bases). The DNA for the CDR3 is TGCGCCAGCAGCTTGGGACAGTCCTATGGCTACACCTTC. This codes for CASSLGQSYGYTF.